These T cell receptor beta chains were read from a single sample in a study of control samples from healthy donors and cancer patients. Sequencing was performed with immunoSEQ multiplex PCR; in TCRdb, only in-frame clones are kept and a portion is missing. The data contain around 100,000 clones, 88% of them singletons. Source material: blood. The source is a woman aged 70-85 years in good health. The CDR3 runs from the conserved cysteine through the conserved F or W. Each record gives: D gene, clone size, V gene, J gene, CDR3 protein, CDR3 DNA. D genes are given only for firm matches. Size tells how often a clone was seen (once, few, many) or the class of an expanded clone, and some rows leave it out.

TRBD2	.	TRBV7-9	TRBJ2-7	CASSSQAGGYEQYF	TGTGCCAGCAGCTCCCAGGCGGGGGGGTACGAGCAGTACTTC
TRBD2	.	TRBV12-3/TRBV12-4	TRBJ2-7	CASSPGLAGEQYF	TGTGCCAGCAGCCCGGGACTAGCAGGCGAGCAGTACTTC
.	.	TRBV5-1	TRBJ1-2	CASSLEGGTGGYTF	TGCGCCAGCAGCTTGGAGGGGGGGACGGGAGGCTACACCTTC
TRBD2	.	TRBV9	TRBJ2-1	CASSVVLAGTTYNEQFF	TGTGCCAGCAGCGTAGTCCTAGCGGGGACTACCTACAATGAGCAGTTCTTC
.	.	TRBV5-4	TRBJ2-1	CASSLGRGRSYNEQFF	TGTGCCAGCAGCTTGGGACGGGGGAGATCCTACAATGAGCAGTTCTTC
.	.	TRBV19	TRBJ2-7	CASSTGGSPREQYF	TGTGCCAGTAGTACTGGCGGGTCCCCGCGGGAGCAGTACTTC
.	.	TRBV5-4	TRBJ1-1	CASSFTGLNTEAFF	TGTGCCAGCAGCTTTACAGGATTGAACACTGAAGCTTTCTTT
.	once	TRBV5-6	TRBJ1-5	CASSLGGGEPQHF	TGTGCCAGCAGCTTGGGGGGAGGGGAGCCCCAGCATTTT
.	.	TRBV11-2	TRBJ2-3	CASSLSRGGWDTQYF	TGTGCCAGCAGCTTAAGTCGGGGAGGTTGGGATACGCAGTATTTT
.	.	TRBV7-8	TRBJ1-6	CASSSLQGEGSPLHF	TGTGCCAGCAGCAGCTTACAGGGAGAGGGTTCACCCCTCCACTTT
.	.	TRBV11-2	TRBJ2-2	CASSLEGSRNTGELFF	TGTGCCAGCAGCTTAGAGGGCAGCAGGAACACCGGGGAGCTGTTTTTT
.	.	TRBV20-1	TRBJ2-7	CSASRGSYEQYF	TGCAGTGCTAGTCGGGGGTCCTACGAGCAGTACTTC
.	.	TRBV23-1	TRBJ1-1	CASSPGDSTEAFF	TGCGCCAGCAGTCCAGGGGACTCGACTGAAGCTTTCTTT